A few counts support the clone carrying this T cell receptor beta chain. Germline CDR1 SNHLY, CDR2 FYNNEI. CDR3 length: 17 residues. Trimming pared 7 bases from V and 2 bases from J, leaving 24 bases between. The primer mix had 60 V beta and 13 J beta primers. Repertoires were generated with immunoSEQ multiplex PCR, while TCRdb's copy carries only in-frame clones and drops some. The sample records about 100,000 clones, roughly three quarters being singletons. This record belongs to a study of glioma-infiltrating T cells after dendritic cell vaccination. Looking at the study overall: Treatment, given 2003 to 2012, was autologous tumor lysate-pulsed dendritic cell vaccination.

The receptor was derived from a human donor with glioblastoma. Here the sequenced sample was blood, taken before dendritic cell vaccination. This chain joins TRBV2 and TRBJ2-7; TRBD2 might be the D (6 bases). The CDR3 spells CASKGPSEYQVTYEQYF. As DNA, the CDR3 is TGTGCCAGCAAGGGACCTAGCGAATATCAGGTCACCTACGAGCAGTACTTC. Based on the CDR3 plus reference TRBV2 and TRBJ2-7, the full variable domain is EPEVTQTPSHQVTQMGQEVILRCVPISNHLYFYWYRQILGQKVEFLVSFYNNEISEKSEIFDDQFSVERPDGSNFTLKIRSTKLEDSAMYFCASKGPSEYQVTYEQYFGPGTRLTVT.